A few counts support the clone carrying this TCR beta chain. This sample was taken from a study of blood T cell repertoires in COVID-19. Background on the study: The United States, Italy and Spain supplied acute and convalescent COVID-19 samples. Sample material is recorded as cDNA or gDNA derived from T cells, B-cell-depleted T cells, or PBMCs.

The CDR3 consists of 12 residues. Germline loops: CDR1 LGHDT, CDR2 YNNKEL (reference sequence). Trimming stripped 6 bases from V and 1 base from J, with 6 bases between. Participant-reported clinical history was the basis for cohort assignment. What the recovered Cohort 3 donors had was two negative PCRs, clearance, or symptom resolution. Sequencing used immunoSEQ multiplex PCR; TCRdb keeps in-frame clones, though not all of them. Of hundreds of thousands of clones in the sample, approximately 86% were seen once. The sequence came from a woman aged 50 to 65 who had recovered from COVID-19. The chain links TRBV3-1 (or the pseudogene TRBV3-2) to TRBJ1-1; D uncertain. Sequenced material: PBMCs or T cells enriched from blood (not recorded which). This CDR3 is CASRGKNTEAFF. DNA of the CDR3: TGTGCCAGCAGGGGCAAGAACACTGAAGCTTTCTTT.